This TCR beta chain emerged from a study of control samples from healthy donors and cancer patients. Some clones are missing from TCRdb's copy, which holds only in-frame ones; the method was immunoSEQ multiplex PCR. The sample carries approximately 130,000 clones, around 90% recorded once. The CDR3 is 15 amino acids. CDR1 and CDR2 (germline): SGHRS, YFSETQ. Between the trimmed V and J ends, which lost 0 bases and 4 bases, there was a span of 14 bases. Sample: blood. The TCR sequence derives from a man aged 45-65 years in good health. The chain is built from TRBV5-1 and TRBJ2-7; no clear D gene. The CDR3 DNA reads as TGCGCCAGCAGCTTGGGGCAGGCCCCCGGGTACGAGCAGTACTTC. Its translation is CASSLGQAPGYEQYF.